Listed here is a single T cell receptor beta chain. In germline, CDR1 is SGHTS, CDR2 YDEGEE. Trimming pared 1 base from V and 4 bases from J, leaving 15 bases between. The CDR3 has 16 residues. This sample is part of a study of blood T cell repertoires in COVID-19. On the study more broadly: T cells, B-cell-depleted T cells, or PBMCs provided the cDNA or gDNA that served as material.

Original processing notes: Reference gene primers were amplified, and this amplification served to estimate nucleated cell counts. Clones were sequenced by immunoSEQ multiplex PCR, and TCRdb holds only the in-frame ones, with some missing. D and trimming come from the DNA, and the V and J calls and clone size come from that table. The top ten hold roughly 9.9% of the sample, which has 310,000 or so clones, roughly 89% seen once. Sequencing was performed on peripheral blood. This receptor was obtained from a young man with COVID-19, enrolled during active disease. This chain joins TRBV5-8 and TRBJ2-1, with D hard to call. Written as DNA, the CDR3 is TGTGCCAGCAGCTTGCAGGCTCCTTATGGATACAATGAGCAGTTCTTC. It yields the protein CASSLQAPYGYNEQFF.